This T cell receptor (beta chain) was identified during a study of T-cell reconstitution after alpha-beta-depleted transplantation in children. This CDR3 has 10 residues. The V end was cut by 2 bases, the J end by 8 bases, with 7 bases between. Germline CDR1 and CDR2: SQVTM and ANQGSEA. Researchers prepared the TCRbeta library using unique molecular identifiers, the study reports. TCRdb re-called the PCR reads with MiXCR, one entry per CDR3 protein. This table has more than 450,000 distinct CDR3 sequences, about 16% appearing once. The source is a human donor who donated a stem cell graft to a child with acute lymphoblastic leukemia. The sequences come from PBMCs from the stem cell graft donor, collected from the stem cell graft. The rearrangement uses TRBV29-1 and TRBJ2-7; the D gene is possibly TRBD2 (5 bases). The CDR3 is CSVESGQQYF. In DNA, the CDR3 is TGCAGCGTTGAAAGCGGCCAGCAGTACTTC.